The 29 T cell receptor beta chains below all came from one sample that was sequenced in a study of OX40 agonist ivuxolimab in advanced cancers. Libraries were prepared by immunoSEQ multiplex PCR; TCRdb keeps only in-frame clonotypes and omits some of them. The sample holds 45,000 to 65,000 clones; about 89% are singletons and the top ten take under 2%. Specimen: CD4+ or CD8+ T cells sorted from blood, collected in a trial of the OX40 agonist ivuxolimab. Receptors originate from an adult with an advanced solid tumor such as melanoma, head and neck, liver or kidney cancer.

V gene TRBV4-2 combines with J gene TRBJ2-1, with D perhaps assigned TRBD1 or TRBD2 (5 bases each). The V and J ends lost 4 bases and 6 bases respectively, with 13 bases between them. CDR1 is LGHNA, CDR2 YNFKEQ, per germline. The CDR3 sequence is 14 residues long. The CDR3 coding sequence is TGTGCCAGCAGCCTTTCCGGGACCACCAATGAGCAGTTCTTC. It encodes CASSLSGTTNEQFF.

The V gene is TRBV19, the J gene TRBJ1-1, with unresolved D. V gave up 3 bases and J gave up 1 base, with 6 bases separating them. The CDR3 extends over 13 amino acids. Germline CDR1 is LNHDA and CDR2 is SQIVND (reference sequence). CDR3 coding DNA: TGTGCCAGTAGTATCATGAGGAACACTGAAGCTTTCTTT. Translation gives CASSIMRNTEAFF. Full variable domain (rest looked up from reference TRBV19 and TRBJ1-1): DGGITQSPKYLFRKEGQNVTLSCEQNLNHDAMYWYRQDPGQGLRLIYYSQIVNDFQKGDIAEGYSVSREKKESFPLTVTSAQKNPTAFYLCASSIMRNTEAFFGQGTRLTVV.

The chain links TRBV7-8 to TRBJ2-7, with a tentative D call TRBD1 (6 bases). V shed 4 bases and J shed 0 bases, with 10 bases lying between them. The CDR3 totals 14 residues. The germline V gene has CDR1 SGHVS and CDR2 FQNEAQ. The CDR3: CASSSWTVSYEQYF. The CDR3 DNA is TGTGCCAGCAGCTCCTGGACAGTCTCCTACGAGCAGTACTTC.

This clone has a handful of counts. The gene calls are TRBV4-2 and TRBJ1-2; the D is unclear. Germline CDR1 reads LGHNA; CDR2 reads YNFKEQ. This CDR3 spans 15 amino acids. The V end lost 3 bases, the J end lost 0 bases, and 11 bases lay between the germline ends. The CDR3 sequence: CASSHSLTANYGYTF. The DNA of the CDR3 is TGTGCCAGCAGCCACTCCCTTACAGCTAACTATGGCTACACCTTC.

The rearrangement uses TRBV6-5 and TRBJ1-2; 12 nucleotides line up with TRBD1. Per the germline V gene, CDR1 is MNHEY and CDR2 is SVGAGI. V shed 8 bases, J shed 2 bases, and the junction held 6 bases outside the gene matches. The CDR3 runs 15 residues. As DNA, the CDR3 is TGTGCCAGCCGGGACAGGGGGCTAGGGAACTATGGCTACACCTTC. Residues: CASRDRGLGNYGYTF.

The chain joins TRBV9 to TRBJ2-5; 11 bases line up with TRBD1. CDR1 SGDLS and CDR2 YYNGEE come from the germline V gene. V dropped 9 bases and J dropped 3; count of bases not matched to a gene: 7. The CDR3 totals 14 residues. CDR3 loop: CATLWTGGEETQYF. CDR3 DNA: TGTGCCACCCTCTGGACAGGGGGCGAAGAGACCCAGTACTTC. Full variable domain (rest looked up from reference TRBV9 and TRBJ2-5): DSGVTQTPKHLITATGQRVTLRCSPRSGDLSVYWYQQSLDQGLQFLIQYYNGEERAKGNILERFSAQQFPDLHSELNLSSLELGDSALYFCATLWTGGEETQYFGPGTRLLVL.

The chain links TRBV5-1 to TRBJ1-2; D possibly corresponds to TRBD1 (6 bases). CDR3 length equals 14 residues. CDR1 and CDR2 (germline): SGHRS, YFSETQ. V was shortened by 0 bases and J by 4 bases, with 10 bases between the two germline ends. CDR3 residues: CASSLGQGIYGYTF. The DNA for the CDR3 is TGCGCCAGCAGCTTGGGGCAGGGGATCTATGGCTACACCTTC. The full variable domain, rest sourced from reference TRBV5-1 and TRBJ1-2, is KAGVTQTPRYLIKTRGQQVTLSCSPISGHRSVSWYQQTPGQGLQFLFEYFSETQRNKGNFPGRFSGRQFSNSRSEMNVSTLELGDSALYLCASSLGQGIYGYTFGSGTRLTVV.

This chain uses TRBV7-2 with TRBJ1-5; a weak D match, TRBD1 (6 bases). Germline V gene data show CDR1 as SGHTA and CDR2 as FQGNSA. V was trimmed by 0 bases and J by 6 bases, leaving 6 bases between them. The length of the CDR3 is 13 residues. CDR3 DNA: TGTGCCAGCAGCTTAGCAGGGGGTCAGCCCCAGCATTTT. This codes for CASSLAGGQPQHF.

The V call is TRBV4-1, the J call TRBJ1-2, with TRBD1 identical over 9 bases. After removal of 4 bases from V and 3 bases from J, the junction contained 6 bases not matched to a gene. CDR1 MGHRA and CDR2 YSYEKL come from the germline V gene. CDR3 length: 15 residues. CDR3 nucleotides: TGCGCCAGCAGCCCACAGGGGGCTGTCGACTATGGCTACACCTTC. It is translated as CASSPQGAVDYGYTF.

On this clone itself: One end of the junction fails to match germline, which may point to a read error. Within the sample, other DNA sequences also encode this same CDR3. The chain combines TRBV28 with TRBJ1-5, with D possibly TRBD1 on 5 matching bases. The CDR3 consists of 15 residues. Germline V gene lookup returns CDR1 MDHEN and CDR2 SYDVKM. CDR3 sequence (DNA): TGCGCCAGCAGTCGCAGGGATGGGTACAATCAGCCCCAGCATTTT. This codes for CASSRRDGYNQPQHF.

This clone has a single count. This sequence joins TRBV6-1 and TRBJ2-3, with D hard to call. Germline V CDR1 and CDR2: MNHNS, SASEGT. The CDR3 runs to 15 residues. The ends were cut back, 0 bases at V and 1 base at J, with 8 bases in the middle. The DNA for the CDR3 is TGTGCCAGCAGTGAAGCTTCCAGTCGCACAGATACGCAGTATTTT. Residues: CASSEASSRTDTQYF.

V and J are TRBV6-1 and TRBJ1-1, with D uncertain. Germline V gene sequence: CDR1 MNHNS, CDR2 SASEGT. With 7 bases removed from V and 0 bases from J, the gap between germline ends came to 3 bases. CDR3 length equals 11 residues. The DNA of the CDR3 is TGTGCCAGCACTATGAACACTGAAGCTTTCTTT. The encoded protein is CASTMNTEAFF.

This chain uses TRBV5-1 with TRBJ1-2; maybe TRBD1 (6 bases). There are 13 residues in the CDR3. Germline V gene sequence: CDR1 SGHRS, CDR2 YFSETQ. V was shortened by 3 bases and J by 4 bases, with 10 bases between the two germline ends. This CDR3 reads CASSSGEGYGYTF. The DNA of the CDR3 is TGCGCCAGCAGCTCAGGGGAAGGCTATGGCTACACCTTC.

This chain uses TRBV9 with TRBJ1-1; unclear D gene. The CDR3 contains 16 residues. The germline V and J ends were trimmed by 0 bases and 0 bases, with 12 bases remaining between them. Germline V gene sequence: CDR1 SGDLS, CDR2 YYNGEE. CDR3 residues: CASSVEGYTMNTEAFF. The CDR3 DNA is TGTGCCAGCAGCGTAGAAGGGTACACAATGAACACTGAAGCTTTCTTT.

The rearrangement uses TRBV28 and TRBJ1-1; no clear D. With 1 base removed from V and 1 base from J, the gap between germline ends came to 7 bases. The germline V gene has CDR1 MDHEN and CDR2 SYDVKM. The CDR3 has 14 amino acids. The CDR3 DNA follows: TGTGCCAGCAGTTTATCGGGATCGAACACTGAAGCTTTCTTT. It codes for CASSLSGSNTEAFF.

The chain is built from TRBV7-2 and TRBJ2-7, with 11 bases aligning to TRBD2. This CDR3 comprises 15 residues. V dropped 5 bases and J dropped 0; count of bases not matched to a gene: 3. The V gene's germline CDR1 is SGHTA and CDR2 FQGNSA. CDR3 nucleotide sequence: TGTGCCAGCAGCCTTACTAGCGGGAGCTCCTACGAGCAGTACTTC. Residues: CASSLTSGSSYEQYF.

The chain joins TRBV9 to TRBJ1-1, with 8 bases identical to TRBD1. The CDR3 has 15 residues. CDR1 SGDLS and CDR2 YYNGEE come from the germline V gene. V dropped 4 bases and J dropped 0; count of bases not matched to a gene: 5. CDR3 DNA sequence: TGTGCCAGCAGCACTGGACAGGGACTGAACACTGAAGCTTTCTTT. It specifies CASSTGQGLNTEAFF.

CDR3 residues: CASHRENTEAFF. As DNA, the CDR3 is TGTGCCAGCCACAGGGAGAACACTGAAGCTTTCTTT. The V gene is TRBV6-6, the J gene TRBJ1-1; tentatively, D is TRBD1 (6 bases). CDR1 is MNHNY, CDR2 SVGAGI, per germline (reference sequence). Trimming cost V 8 bases and J 1 base, with 8 bases left between them. The CDR3 spans 12 residues.

The chain recombines TRBV27 with TRBJ2-3; 7 bases align to TRBD1. Germline CDR1 reads MNHEY; CDR2 reads SMNVEV (reference sequence). This CDR3 has 14 amino acids. The J segment lost 0 bases and the V segment lost 7 bases, leaving 4 bases of the junction unmatched. The CDR3 sequence is CASKWGQSTDTQYF. The CDR3 nucleotides read TGTGCCAGCAAATGGGGACAGAGCACAGATACGCAGTATTTT.

The chain has TRBV6-1 and TRBJ1-5; TRBD1 might be the D (6 bases). Trimming left V 10 bases short and J 2 bases short, with 15 bases between. The germline V gene has CDR1 MNHNS and CDR2 SASEGT. This CDR3 comprises 14 residues. CDR3 loop: CATLAGVGNQPQHF. The CDR3 bases are TGTGCCACCTTGGCAGGGGTCGGCAATCAGCCCCAGCATTTT.

V is TRBV9 and J is TRBJ2-5; no clear D. This CDR3 spans 16 amino acids. V lost 0 bases and J lost 0, with 12 bases in between. Germline V gene lookup returns CDR1 SGDLS and CDR2 YYNGEE. CDR3 amino acids: CASSVGGSPYQETQYF. As DNA, the CDR3 is TGTGCCAGCAGCGTAGGCGGCAGCCCCTACCAAGAGACCCAGTACTTC.

The chain uses TRBV5-1 and TRBJ1-1; weak D call: TRBD1 (5 bases). This CDR3 is 15 amino acids long. CDR1 and CDR2 from the germline V gene are SGHRS and YFSETQ. Trimming left V 3 bases short and J 0 bases short, with 12 bases between. CDR3 sequence (DNA): TGCGCCAGCAGCTCGGCAGGGAACATGAACACTGAAGCTTTCTTT. Amino acids: CASSSAGNMNTEAFF.

This clone was recorded a few times. The likely explanation is a read error, given a far larger clone one base away. The V gene is TRBV4-2, the J gene TRBJ2-7; 9 bases fit TRBD2. CDR1 is LGHNA, CDR2 YNFKEQ, per germline. V shed 4 bases, J shed 1 base, and the junction held 11 bases outside the gene matches. The CDR3 spans 17 residues. The CDR3 nucleotides read TGTGCCAGCAGCCCCAAGATGTCTAGCGGGGCATCCTACGAGCAGTACTTC. Translation: CASSPKMSSGASYEQYF.

The table lists this clone with a few counts. The chain combines TRBV29-1 with TRBJ1-4, with D unclear. This CDR3 has 12 residues. V was shortened by 7 bases and J by 3 bases, with 9 bases between the two germline ends. Germline lookup yields CDR1 SQVTM and CDR2 ANQGSEA. Here the CDR3 reads CSGLSANEKLFF. The DNA for the CDR3 is TGCAGCGGACTATCAGCTAATGAAAAACTGTTTTTT.

V and J are TRBV4-1 and TRBJ2-1; 7 bases line up with TRBD1. Germline lookup yields CDR1 MGHRA and CDR2 YSYEKL. The V and J ends lost 4 bases and 4 bases, in that order; junction bases with no gene match: 7. This CDR3 is built from 15 residues. CDR3 sequence: CASSLLRDSYNEQFF. DNA for the CDR3: TGCGCCAGCAGCCTTCTAAGGGACAGTTACAATGAGCAGTTCTTC.

The V and J genes are TRBV7-9 and TRBJ2-7; no clear D gene. Germline lookup yields CDR1 SEHNR and CDR2 FQNEAQ (reference sequence). The ends were cut back, 2 bases at V and 4 bases at J, with 9 bases in the middle. The CDR3 spans 13 residues. CDR3 in amino acids: CASSLKGHYEQYF. The CDR3 DNA follows: TGTGCCAGCAGCTTAAAAGGCCATTACGAGCAGTACTTC.

In nucleotides, the CDR3 is TGTGCCAGCAGTCAAGGGACAGGCGACACCGGGGAGCTGTTTTTT. This encodes CASSQGTGDTGELFF. V usage is TRBV6-4 and J usage is TRBJ2-2; 8 bases line up with TRBD1. Germline V gene sequence: CDR1 MRHNA, CDR2 SNTAGT. The CDR3 loop spans 15 amino acids. V shed 5 bases and J 3 bases; nucleotides not matched to a gene: 5.

The genes are TRBV28 and TRBJ2-7, with 8 bases identical to TRBD2. V was pared by 5 bases and J by 2 bases, with 5 bases of the junction left unmatched. Germline V gene lookup returns CDR1 MDHEN and CDR2 SYDVKM. This CDR3 has 14 amino acids. Here the CDR3 reads CASSPGGAPYEQYV. CDR3 nucleotides: TGTGCCAGCAGTCCCGGGGGGGCCCCCTACGAGCAGTACGTC.

The chain joins TRBV5-1 to TRBJ2-2, with a possible D match to TRBD2 (5 bases). The V gene lost 6 bases and the J gene lost 3 bases, with 12 bases spanning the gap. The CDR3 has 14 amino acids. Looked up from germline, CDR1 is SGHRS and CDR2 is YFSETQ. Here the CDR3 DNA reads TGCGCCAGCATACTAGAAGTCGACACCGGGGAGCTGTTTTTT. Protein: CASILEVDTGELFF.